These T cell receptor beta chains were read from a single sample in a study of T cells in localized non-small cell lung cancer. Clones were read by immunoSEQ multiplex PCR, and TCRdb kept only the in-frame ones, dropping some. Among some 15,000 clones listed, roughly 82% were seen once. This specimen consisted of peripheral blood, obtained before any cancer treatment. The receptors derive from a male donor at least 60 years old with stage I lung adenocarcinoma. The CDR3 runs from the conserved cysteine through the conserved F or W. Fields, in order: V gene, J gene, D gene, clone size, CDR3 DNA, CDR3 protein. The D gene is left open where the match is weak. Size tells how often a clone was seen (once, few, many) or the class of an expanded clone, and some rows leave it out.

v_gene: TRBV10-3
j_gene: TRBJ1-1
d_gene: -
abundance: -
CDR3nt: TGTGCCATCAGTGAGTCGGTTGGGGCGAATGAAGCTTTCTTT
CDR3aa: CAISESVGANEAFF

v_gene: TRBV5-1
j_gene: TRBJ1-1
d_gene: TRBD1
abundance: -
CDR3nt: TGCGCCAGCAGCCGGGCAGGGGGCGTCGACACTGAAGCTTTCTTT
CDR3aa: CASSRAGGVDTEAFF

v_gene: TRBV28
j_gene: TRBJ1-2
d_gene: -
abundance: -
CDR3nt: TGTGCCAGCAGTTTTAAGTCAGTGTATGGCTACACCTTC
CDR3aa: CASSFKSVYGYTF

v_gene: TRBV29-1
j_gene: TRBJ1-3
d_gene: -
abundance: -
CDR3nt: TGCAGCGTCGCTTATCCCGGGCCAGCTGGAAACACCATATATTTT
CDR3aa: CSVAYPGPAGNTIYF

v_gene: TRBV2
j_gene: TRBJ1-2
d_gene: -
abundance: -
CDR3nt: TGTGCCAGCAGCCCTTTCCGTGACTACACCTTC
CDR3aa: CASSPFRDYTF

v_gene: TRBV30
j_gene: TRBJ1-5
d_gene: -
abundance: -
CDR3nt: TGTGCCTGGAGTGTGGGAGCGGAGCAGCCCCAGCATTTT
CDR3aa: CAWSVGAEQPQHF

v_gene: TRBV30
j_gene: TRBJ2-7
d_gene: -
abundance: -
CDR3nt: TGTGCCTGGAGCACGACTACCCCGGACGAGCAGTACTTC
CDR3aa: CAWSTTTPDEQYF

v_gene: TRBV6-5
j_gene: TRBJ1-2
d_gene: -
abundance: -
CDR3nt: TGTGCCAGCAGTGAAACAGACAGGCACTATGGCTACACCTTC
CDR3aa: CASSETDRHYGYTF

v_gene: TRBV5-1
j_gene: TRBJ1-2
d_gene: TRBD1
abundance: -
CDR3nt: TGCGCCAGCAGGAGGACAGGGATCCAGGACTATGGCTACACCTTC
CDR3aa: CASRRTGIQDYGYTF

v_gene: TRBV4-2
j_gene: TRBJ2-1
d_gene: -
abundance: -
CDR3nt: TGTGCCAGCAGCCACCTAAGGGGGAATGAGCAGTTCTTC
CDR3aa: CASSHLRGNEQFF

v_gene: TRBV18
j_gene: TRBJ1-2
d_gene: -
abundance: -
CDR3nt: TGTGCCAGCTCACCAGGAACAGAGAGCTATGGCTACACCTTC
CDR3aa: CASSPGTESYGYTF

v_gene: TRBV19
j_gene: TRBJ2-6
d_gene: -
abundance: -
CDR3nt: TGTGCCAGTAGTATAGAACCGTCCGGGGCGCTTAACCCCCTCTCTGGGGCCAACGTCCTGACTTTC
CDR3aa: CASSIEPSGALNPLSGANVLTF

v_gene: TRBV29-1
j_gene: TRBJ2-2
d_gene: -
abundance: -
CDR3nt: TGCAGCGTTGATCTTCCCGCCGGGGAGCTGTTTTTT
CDR3aa: CSVDLPAGELFF

v_gene: TRBV6-1
j_gene: TRBJ1-2
d_gene: -
abundance: few
CDR3nt: TGTGCCAGCAGTCACCAATTGGAAAGAGGGGGCTACACCTTC
CDR3aa: CASSHQLERGGYTF

v_gene: TRBV5-4
j_gene: TRBJ2-5
d_gene: TRBD2
abundance: -
CDR3nt: TGTGCCAGCAGCTGGGGACTAGCGGCCCAAGAGACCCAGTACTTC
CDR3aa: CASSWGLAAQETQYF

v_gene: TRBV7-2
j_gene: TRBJ1-2
d_gene: TRBD1
abundance: few
CDR3nt: TGTGCCAGCAGCTCACAGGGGGCGAGCTATGGCTACACCTTC
CDR3aa: CASSSQGASYGYTF

v_gene: TRBV7-9
j_gene: TRBJ2-7
d_gene: -
abundance: -
CDR3nt: TGTGCCAGCACCTTAAGTCACCTGAACGAGCAGTACTTC
CDR3aa: CASTLSHLNEQYF

v_gene: TRBV30
j_gene: TRBJ2-5
d_gene: -
abundance: -
CDR3nt: TGTGCCTGGGACCCCCGGGGCCTAGAGACCCAGTACTTC
CDR3aa: CAWDPRGLETQYF

v_gene: TRBV18
j_gene: TRBJ1-1
d_gene: -
abundance: -
CDR3nt: TGTGCCAGCTCATCTGACATGGGGTTAGGTGAAGCTTTCTTT
CDR3aa: CASSSDMGLGEAFF

v_gene: TRBV6-1
j_gene: TRBJ2-7
d_gene: TRBD2
abundance: once
CDR3nt: TGTGCCAGCAGTCTCATAGCGGGGCAGTACTTC
CDR3aa: CASSLIAGQYF

v_gene: TRBV11-2
j_gene: TRBJ2-1
d_gene: -
abundance: once
CDR3nt: TGTGCCAGCAGCTTCATGGGGACCTACAATGAGCAGTTCTTC
CDR3aa: CASSFMGTYNEQFF

v_gene: TRBV6-6
j_gene: TRBJ1-1
d_gene: TRBD1
abundance: -
CDR3nt: TGTGCCAGCAGTTACTCGTTAGGGACAGGAAACACTGAAGCTTTCTTT
CDR3aa: CASSYSLGTGNTEAFF

v_gene: TRBV18
j_gene: TRBJ1-1
d_gene: TRBD1
abundance: -
CDR3nt: TGTGCCAGCTCACAGGGACAGGGTTTGGCTTTCTTT
CDR3aa: CASSQGQGLAFF

v_gene: TRBV7-7
j_gene: TRBJ1-1
d_gene: -
abundance: few
CDR3nt: TGTGCTAGCAGCCTACAGGAGCGCACTGAAGCTTTCTTT
CDR3aa: CASSLQERTEAFF

v_gene: TRBV2
j_gene: TRBJ2-1
d_gene: TRBD2
abundance: -
CDR3nt: TGTGCCAGCAGAGGGACTAGGGGGGATGTCGAGCAGTTCTTC
CDR3aa: CASRGTRGDVEQFF

v_gene: TRBV9
j_gene: TRBJ2-7
d_gene: -
abundance: -
CDR3nt: TGTGCCAGCTCCCCGGTGGGAGGGGGCTCCTACGAGCAGTACTTC
CDR3aa: CASSPVGGGSYEQYF

v_gene: TRBV18
j_gene: TRBJ1-1
d_gene: -
abundance: -
CDR3nt: TGTGCCAGCTCACCATCAGCCGGGGAGGAAGCTTTCTTT
CDR3aa: CASSPSAGEEAFF

v_gene: TRBV29-1
j_gene: TRBJ2-1
d_gene: -
abundance: -
CDR3nt: TGCAGCGTTATCCCTTTAGGAAGCGGAGTCCAGGGTTACAATGAGCAGTTCTTC
CDR3aa: CSVIPLGSGVQGYNEQFF

v_gene: TRBV29-1
j_gene: TRBJ2-5
d_gene: -
abundance: -
CDR3nt: TGCAGCGTAGGGAAGTCTCAAGAGACCCAGTACTTC
CDR3aa: CSVGKSQETQYF

v_gene: TRBV4-1
j_gene: TRBJ1-4
d_gene: -
abundance: -
CDR3nt: TGCGCCAGCAGCCAGAGGGGTAATGAAAAACTGTTTTTT
CDR3aa: CASSQRGNEKLFF

v_gene: TRBV5-1
j_gene: TRBJ1-2
d_gene: -
abundance: -
CDR3nt: TGCGCCAGCAGCCCCTTTGGGGCAGGGAATGGCTACACCTTC
CDR3aa: CASSPFGAGNGYTF

v_gene: TRBV6-1
j_gene: TRBJ1-3
d_gene: TRBD1
abundance: -
CDR3nt: TGTGCCAGCAGTGTCGAGACAGGGACTGGAAACACCATATATTTT
CDR3aa: CASSVETGTGNTIYF

v_gene: TRBV18
j_gene: TRBJ2-7
d_gene: -
abundance: -
CDR3nt: TGTGCCAGCTCAATTATCGCCGACGAGCAGTACTTC
CDR3aa: CASSIIADEQYF

v_gene: TRBV11-3
j_gene: TRBJ2-1
d_gene: -
abundance: -
CDR3nt: TGTGCCAGCAGACCCGCGGGGCGGGCGTCCTACAATGAGCAGTTCTTC
CDR3aa: CASRPAGRASYNEQFF

v_gene: TRBV5-4
j_gene: TRBJ2-1
d_gene: TRBD1
abundance: -
CDR3nt: TGTGCCAGCATCATACAGGGGGCTAGCTACAATGAGCAGTTCTTC
CDR3aa: CASIIQGASYNEQFF

v_gene: TRBV5-1
j_gene: TRBJ1-1
d_gene: -
abundance: -
CDR3nt: TGCGCCAGCAGCCCCTGGGACACCGCTCGGAACACTGAAGCTTTCTTT
CDR3aa: CASSPWDTARNTEAFF

v_gene: TRBV9
j_gene: TRBJ2-3
d_gene: TRBD1
abundance: -
CDR3nt: TGTGCCAGCAGCGTAGCTGAGGGGGCGGAAACAGATACGCAGTATTTT
CDR3aa: CASSVAEGAETDTQYF

v_gene: TRBV13
j_gene: TRBJ2-5
d_gene: -
abundance: -
CDR3nt: TGTGCCAGCAGCCCACAAACCCGGAGAGAGACCCAGTACTTC
CDR3aa: CASSPQTRRETQYF

v_gene: TRBV7-3
j_gene: TRBJ1-1
d_gene: -
abundance: -
CDR3nt: TGTGCCAGCAGCCCGGGAGGTACTGAAGCTTTCTTT
CDR3aa: CASSPGGTEAFF

v_gene: TRBV6-5
j_gene: TRBJ2-2
d_gene: -
abundance: -
CDR3nt: TGTGCCAGCAACGCAGGTACCGGGGAGCTGTTTTTT
CDR3aa: CASNAGTGELFF

v_gene: TRBV10-3
j_gene: TRBJ1-5
d_gene: -
abundance: -
CDR3nt: TGTGCCATCAGTCTTGGAGGTGGGGGGCCTAGCAATCAGCCCCAGCATTTT
CDR3aa: CAISLGGGGPSNQPQHF

v_gene: TRBV7-2
j_gene: TRBJ2-3
d_gene: TRBD2
abundance: few
CDR3nt: TGTGCCAGCAGCTTAGGGGGTAGCGGGGCAGATACGCAGTATTTT
CDR3aa: CASSLGGSGADTQYF

v_gene: TRBV7-2
j_gene: TRBJ2-7
d_gene: TRBD2
abundance: once
CDR3nt: TGTGCCAGCAGCCCGGGGGGTTACGAGCAGTACTTC
CDR3aa: CASSPGGYEQYF

v_gene: TRBV7-9
j_gene: TRBJ1-6
d_gene: TRBD1
abundance: -
CDR3nt: TGTGCCAGCAGATTAGGGACAGCCTATAATTCACCCCTCCACTTT
CDR3aa: CASRLGTAYNSPLHF

v_gene: TRBV10-3
j_gene: TRBJ1-6
d_gene: -
abundance: -
CDR3nt: TGTGCCATCAGTCCTCAAAGCGGGACTCTATATTCACCCCTCCACTTT
CDR3aa: CAISPQSGTLYSPLHF

v_gene: TRBV7-8
j_gene: TRBJ2-3
d_gene: TRBD2
abundance: -
CDR3nt: TGTGCCAGCAGCGCATTTACTAGCGGCTTAAGCACAGATACGCAGTATTTT
CDR3aa: CASSAFTSGLSTDTQYF

v_gene: TRBV7-9
j_gene: TRBJ2-7
d_gene: TRBD1
abundance: -
CDR3nt: TGTGCCAGCAGCTCGCCGGGACAGGGGTTTCACGAGCAGTACTTC
CDR3aa: CASSSPGQGFHEQYF

v_gene: TRBV28
j_gene: TRBJ1-5
d_gene: -
abundance: once
CDR3nt: TGTGCCAGCAGTTTATTAGGGCCCTTCAATCAGCCCCAGCATTTT
CDR3aa: CASSLLGPFNQPQHF

v_gene: TRBV11-2
j_gene: TRBJ1-1
d_gene: -
abundance: -
CDR3nt: TGTGCCAGCAGCTGGAGACAGGCGAACACTGAAGCTTTCTTT
CDR3aa: CASSWRQANTEAFF

v_gene: TRBV15
j_gene: TRBJ2-7
d_gene: -
abundance: -
CDR3nt: TGTGCCACCAGCAGAGTCTTGGGCCAGTACGAGCAGTACTTC
CDR3aa: CATSRVLGQYEQYF

v_gene: TRBV7-2
j_gene: TRBJ1-5
d_gene: -
abundance: -
CDR3nt: TGTGCCAGCAGCTTAGCGGAAGAAGAACAGCCCCAGCATTTT
CDR3aa: CASSLAEEEQPQHF

v_gene: TRBV4-3
j_gene: TRBJ2-4
d_gene: TRBD2
abundance: once
CDR3nt: TGCGCCAGCAGCCAAGATCTCCGACTAGCAAACATTCAGTACTTC
CDR3aa: CASSQDLRLANIQYF

v_gene: TRBV28
j_gene: TRBJ2-6
d_gene: -
abundance: -
CDR3nt: TGTGCCGGCACCCTGGACTCTGGGGCCAACGTCCTGACTTTC
CDR3aa: CAGTLDSGANVLTF

v_gene: TRBV11-3
j_gene: TRBJ2-5
d_gene: TRBD1
abundance: -
CDR3nt: TGTGCCAGCAGCTTGCGACAGGGGTACCAAGAGACCCAGTACTTC
CDR3aa: CASSLRQGYQETQYF

v_gene: TRBV21-1
j_gene: TRBJ1-1
d_gene: -
abundance: -
CDR3nt: TGTGCCAGCAGCAACGCGCGGGACAGGGGTGAGAGCACTGAAGCTTTCTTT
CDR3aa: CASSNARDRGESTEAFF